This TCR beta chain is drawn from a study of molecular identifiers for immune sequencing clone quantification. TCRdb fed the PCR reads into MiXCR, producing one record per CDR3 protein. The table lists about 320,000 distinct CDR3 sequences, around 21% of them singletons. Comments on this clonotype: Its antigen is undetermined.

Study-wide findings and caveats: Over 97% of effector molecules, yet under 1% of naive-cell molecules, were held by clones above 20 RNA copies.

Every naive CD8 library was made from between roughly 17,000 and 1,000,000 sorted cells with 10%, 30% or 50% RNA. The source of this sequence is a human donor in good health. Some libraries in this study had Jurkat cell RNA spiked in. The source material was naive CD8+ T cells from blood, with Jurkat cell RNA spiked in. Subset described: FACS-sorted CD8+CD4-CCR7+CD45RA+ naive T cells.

The CDR3 spells CSAEDKHGTTYEQYF. The DNA of the CDR3 is TGCAGTGCTGAAGACAAACACGGGACGACCTACGAGCAGTACTTC. V usage is TRBV20-1 and J usage is TRBJ2-7; D is perhaps TRBD1 or TRBD2 (5 bases each). Trimming left V 5 bases short and J 2 bases short, with 19 bases between. CDR1 and CDR2 (germline): DFQATT, SNEGSKA (reference sequence). This CDR3 region has 15 residues.